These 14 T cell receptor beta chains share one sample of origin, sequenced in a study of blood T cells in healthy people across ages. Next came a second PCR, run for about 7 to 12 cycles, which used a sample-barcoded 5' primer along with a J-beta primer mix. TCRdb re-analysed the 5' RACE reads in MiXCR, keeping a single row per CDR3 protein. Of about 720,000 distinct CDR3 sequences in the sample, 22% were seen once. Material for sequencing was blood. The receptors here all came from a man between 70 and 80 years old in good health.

The CDR3 nucleotides are TGTGCCAGCAGCACCGGGACAGTCCTCTCCGAGCAGTACTTC. Its protein product is CASSTGTVLSEQYF. The chain uses TRBV6-2 or TRBV6-3 and TRBJ2-7, with TRBD1 identical over 7 bases. Looked up from germline, CDR1 is MNHEY and CDR2 is SVGEGT. The CDR3 spans 14 residues. V was pared by 6 bases and J by 6 bases, with 11 bases of the junction left unmatched.

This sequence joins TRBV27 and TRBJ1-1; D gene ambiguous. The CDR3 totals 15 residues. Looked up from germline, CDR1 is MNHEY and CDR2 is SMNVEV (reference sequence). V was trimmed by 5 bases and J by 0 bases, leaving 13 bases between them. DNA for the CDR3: TGTGCCAGCAGTCCCAAGGGCACCTTGAACACTGAAGCTTTCTTT. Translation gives CASSPKGTLNTEAFF.

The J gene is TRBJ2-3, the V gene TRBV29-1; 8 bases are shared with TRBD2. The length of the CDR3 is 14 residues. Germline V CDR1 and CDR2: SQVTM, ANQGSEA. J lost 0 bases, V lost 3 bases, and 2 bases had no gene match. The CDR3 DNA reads TGCAGCGTTGACCGACTAGCGAGCACAGATACGCAGTATTTT. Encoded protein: CSVDRLASTDTQYF.

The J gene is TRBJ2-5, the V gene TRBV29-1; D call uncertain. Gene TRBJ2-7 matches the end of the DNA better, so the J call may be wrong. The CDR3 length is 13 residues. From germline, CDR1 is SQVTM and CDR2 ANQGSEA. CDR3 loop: CSAARVLPYEQYF. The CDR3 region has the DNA TGCAGCGCTGCTCGGGTGCTCCCCTACGAGCAGTACTTC.

Here the CDR3 reads CASREGTGGYNEQFF. Written as DNA, the CDR3 is TGTGCCAGCAGAGAGGGGACAGGGGGTTACAATGAGCAGTTCTTC. The chain uses TRBV6-1 and TRBJ2-1; 11 bases fit TRBD1. The germline CDR1 and CDR2 sequences are MNHNS and SASEGT. The J segment lost 4 bases and the V segment lost 6 bases, leaving 5 bases of the junction unmatched. CDR3 length: 15 residues.

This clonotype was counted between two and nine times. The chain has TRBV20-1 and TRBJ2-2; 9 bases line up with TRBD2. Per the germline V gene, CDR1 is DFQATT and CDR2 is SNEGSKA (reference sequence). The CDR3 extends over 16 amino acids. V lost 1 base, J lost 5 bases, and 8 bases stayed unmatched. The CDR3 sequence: CSARVEAGGPTGELFF. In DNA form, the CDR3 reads TGCAGTGCTAGAGTAGAAGCGGGAGGCCCAACCGGGGAGCTGTTTTTT.

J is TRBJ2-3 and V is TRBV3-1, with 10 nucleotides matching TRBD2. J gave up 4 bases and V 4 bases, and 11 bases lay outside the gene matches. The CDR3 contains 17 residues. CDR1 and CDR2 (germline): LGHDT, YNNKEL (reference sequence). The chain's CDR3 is CASSPEKELAGPDTQYF. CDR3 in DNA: TGTGCCAGCAGCCCTGAGAAGGAACTAGCGGGGCCAGATACGCAGTATTTT.

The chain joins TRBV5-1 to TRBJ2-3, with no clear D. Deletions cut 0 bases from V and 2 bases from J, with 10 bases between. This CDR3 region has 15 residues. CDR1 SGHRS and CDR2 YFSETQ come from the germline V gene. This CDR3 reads CASSLVGSDTDTQYF. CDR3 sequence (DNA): TGCGCCAGCAGCTTGGTTGGGTCAGACACAGATACGCAGTATTTT.

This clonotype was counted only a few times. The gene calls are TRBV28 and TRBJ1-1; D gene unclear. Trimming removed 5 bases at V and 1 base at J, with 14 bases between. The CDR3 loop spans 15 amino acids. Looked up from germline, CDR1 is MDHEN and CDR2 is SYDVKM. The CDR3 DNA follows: TGTGCCAGCAGTCCGTCCTCAGCGGGGAACACTGAAGCTTTCTTT. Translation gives CASSPSSAGNTEAFF.

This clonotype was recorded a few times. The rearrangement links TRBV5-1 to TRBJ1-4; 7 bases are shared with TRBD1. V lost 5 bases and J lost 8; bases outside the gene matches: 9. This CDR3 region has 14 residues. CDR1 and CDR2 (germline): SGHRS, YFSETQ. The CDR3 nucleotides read TGCGCCAGCAGACCAGGGGGGAGGGAAGAAAAACTGTTTTTT. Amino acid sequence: CASRPGGREEKLFF.

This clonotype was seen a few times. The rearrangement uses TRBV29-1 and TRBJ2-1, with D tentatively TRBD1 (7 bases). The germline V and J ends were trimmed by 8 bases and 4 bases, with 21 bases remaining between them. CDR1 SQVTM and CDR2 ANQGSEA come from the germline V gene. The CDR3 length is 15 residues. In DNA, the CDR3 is TGCAGCACAACGAGGGGGGACAGATATTACAATGAGCAGTTCTTC. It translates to CSTTRGDRYYNEQFF.

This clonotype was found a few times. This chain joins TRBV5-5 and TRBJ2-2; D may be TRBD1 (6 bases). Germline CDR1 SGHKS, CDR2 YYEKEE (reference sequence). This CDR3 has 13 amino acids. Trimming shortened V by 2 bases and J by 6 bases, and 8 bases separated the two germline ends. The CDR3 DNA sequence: TGTGCCAGCAGCTTTCAGGGGTCCGGGGAGCTGTTTTTT. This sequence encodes CASSFQGSGELFF.

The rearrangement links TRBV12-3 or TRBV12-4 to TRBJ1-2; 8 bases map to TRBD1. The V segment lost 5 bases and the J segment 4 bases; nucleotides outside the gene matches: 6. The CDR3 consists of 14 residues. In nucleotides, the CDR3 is TGTGCCAGCAGTGCACGGGACAGGCCCTATGGCTACACCTTC. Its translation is CASSARDRPYGYTF.

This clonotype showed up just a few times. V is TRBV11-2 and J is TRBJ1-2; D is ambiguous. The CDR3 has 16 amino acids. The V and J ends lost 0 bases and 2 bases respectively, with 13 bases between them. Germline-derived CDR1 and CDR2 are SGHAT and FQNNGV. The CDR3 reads CASSLDLLEANYGYTF. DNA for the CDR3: TGTGCCAGCAGCTTAGATCTGCTGGAGGCCAACTATGGCTACACCTTC.